This T cell receptor (beta chain) is from a study of T cells in narcolepsy (dated by TCRdb to about 2018). Turning to the overall study: Patients with narcolepsy type 1 or type 2 (NT1, NT2) and healthy control donors were enrolled in the study. The study sought autoreactive T cells targeting hypocretin neuron self-antigens (hypocretin, TRIB2) in narcolepsy patients, using TCR Vbeta sequencing to track clonotypes in blood and CSF.

Points on this clone: No antigen is known for it. No base-level quality is on record; no much larger clone is a single base apart.

For TCR Vbeta sequencing, memory CD4+ T cells were sorted ex vivo from the peripheral blood of both healthy controls and narcolepsy patients. Study-wide conclusions, independent of this receptor: No sequences matching autoreactive T cell clones were present in some of the blood memory CD4+ repertoires from patients and controls. Plots that compared CSF and blood CD4+ T cell clonotypes from the same patient highlighted HCRT-specific and TRIB2-specific autoreactive clonotypes. Autoreactive clonotypes were reported to be detected serially in the blood of the same patients and of different patients, but not in the blood of healthy controls. Numbers of sequenced blood memory CD4+ clonotypes were comparable, averaging about 40,000 in patients and roughly 30,000 in controls.

CDR1 and CDR2 (MGHRA, YSYEKL) derive from the germline V gene. The germline V end is reduced by 5 bases and the J end by 9 bases; junction bases left unmatched: 11. Inclusive of the bounding cysteine and phenylalanine, the CDR3 is 15 residues long. Just CDR3 DNA is preserved here, 45 bases in frame from base 1. The library came from the immunoSEQ multiplex PCR assay. In its TCRdb copy, this immuneACCESS table keeps in-frame sequences only and misses some clones. Where compared with another copy, unresolved V genes explain less than half of these, and the others have no known cause. Recorded for this sample are about 40,000 clones; 88% of them occurred a single time. The top ten clonotypes cover roughly 1.2% of the sample.

The sample comprised CD45RA- memory CD4+ T cells from PBMCs. The cell subset or site label for this specimen denotes: memory T cells sorted ex vivo from peripheral blood. Recombination linked TRBV4-1 to TRBJ2-1; 9 nucleotides in the junction match TRBD1. This clonotype was sampled from a human donor with narcolepsy. The DNA reads as follows: TGCGCCAGCAGCGTCCGGGACAGGGTCCCGGTTGAGCAGTTCTTC. Its translation is CASSVRDRVPVEQFF.